Listed below are T cell receptor beta chains from one sample, sequenced in a study of vaccination effects on CD4 cells after COVID-19. These receptors' targets are unknown. Assay: immunoSEQ multiplex PCR; the TCRdb copy retains only in-frame clones and omits some. The sample comprises about 79,000 clones, roughly 72% of which are singletons, and around 1.5% rests with the top ten. The sequencing here drew on CD4+ T cells from PBMCs cultured with HCoV-229E spike peptides, taken before COVID-19 vaccination. Receptors originate from a human donor who received a COVID-19 vaccine. Each CDR3 is given with its conserved first and last residue. The D gene is left open where the match is weak. Clone size, where shown, is once, few, many, or a class for clones that have expanded.

CASSRTANTEAFF,TGTGCCAGTAGTAGAACAGCGAACACTGAAGCTTTCTTT,-,TRBV19,-,TRBJ1-1
CASRETIESTDTQYF,TGTGCCAGCAGAGAAACTATCGAAAGCACAGATACGCAGTATTTT,-,TRBV6-4,-,TRBJ2-3
CATSRTSNQPQHF,TGTGCCACCAGCAGAACTTCCAATCAGCCCCAGCATTTT,-,TRBV15,few,TRBJ1-5
CASSRTGIYGYTF,TGTGCCAGCAGTCGGACAGGGATCTATGGCTACACCTTC,TRBD1,TRBV6-5,-,TRBJ1-2
CASSPIRDPAGSYNSPLHF,TGTGCCAGCTCACCTATCCGGGATCCCGCCGGCTCCTATAATTCACCCCTCCACTTT,-,TRBV18,-,TRBJ1-6
CASSGTGAGNTGELFF,TGCGCCAGCAGTGGGACAGGTGCCGGGAACACCGGGGAGCTGTTTTTT,TRBD1,TRBV10-2,once,TRBJ2-2
CASSGQGLSNQPQHF,TGTGCCAGCAGTGGACAGGGTTTGAGCAATCAGCCCCAGCATTTT,TRBD1,TRBV28,-,TRBJ1-5
CATGWRRGELFF,TGTGCTACCGGCTGGAGACGCGGGGAGCTGTTTTTT,-,TRBV3-1/TRBV3-2,-,TRBJ2-2
CASSLGPVKADTQYF,TGCGCCAGCAGCTTGGGACCCGTCAAGGCAGATACGCAGTATTTT,-,TRBV5-1,-,TRBJ2-3
CASSLGGYGTEAFF,TGCGCCAGCAGCTTGGGGGGTTATGGAACTGAAGCTTTCTTT,-,TRBV5-1,-,TRBJ1-1
CASSLGQDNSPLHF,TGTGCCAGCAGCCTAGGACAGGATAATTCACCCCTCCACTTT,TRBD1,TRBV7-3,few,TRBJ1-6
CASSLGGGEGNTEAFF,TGCGCCAGCAGCTTGGGGGGGGGTGAGGGGAACACTGAAGCTTTCTTT,-,TRBV5-1,-,TRBJ1-1
CASSLGDFTDTQYF,TGCGCCAGCAGCCTGGGGGACTTCACAGATACGCAGTATTTT,-,TRBV5-1,-,TRBJ2-3
CATSDPLLRGAPGGELFF,TGTGCCACCAGTGATCCGCTCTTGAGGGGGGCCCCGGGCGGGGAGCTGTTTTTT,-,TRBV24-1,-,TRBJ2-2
CASSPGGLGQGYGYTF,TGCGCCAGCAGCCCCGGGGGCCTAGGACAGGGGTATGGCTACACCTTC,TRBD1,TRBV5-1,-,TRBJ1-2
CASSSRLGDTQYF,TGTGCCAGCAGTTCCCGTTTAGGGGATACGCAGTATTTT,-,TRBV27,-,TRBJ2-3
CASSSGQRETQYF,TGTGCCAGCAGCTCGGGACAGAGAGAGACCCAGTACTTC,TRBD1,TRBV5-4,few,TRBJ2-5
CASSYGEGEQFF,TGTGCCAGCAGTTATGGGGAGGGTGAGCAGTTCTTC,TRBD2,TRBV6-9,few,TRBJ2-1
CATSAGPETQYF,TGTGCCACCAGTGCCGGGCCGGAGACCCAGTACTTC,-,TRBV24-1,-,TRBJ2-5